These 29 T cell receptor beta chains share one sample of origin, sequenced in a study of cytotoxic CD8 clonotypes in ibrutinib-treated CLL. Clones were read by immunoSEQ multiplex PCR, and TCRdb kept only the in-frame ones, dropping some. The sample lists 200,000 or so clones; about four fifths were seen once. This specimen was PBMCs, taken after 12 months of ibrutinib treatment. The receptors were sampled from a human donor with chronic lymphocytic leukemia.

The chain couples TRBV9 to TRBJ2-1; D possibly uses TRBD1 or TRBD2 (6 bases each). The CDR3 runs 18 residues. CDR1 and CDR2 from the germline V gene are SGDLS and YYNGEE. Deletions cut 0 bases from V and 0 bases from J, with 16 bases between. CDR3 sequence reads: CASSVGVGGSYSYNEQFF. The CDR3 DNA is TGTGCCAGCAGCGTAGGGGTAGGGGGGAGTTACTCCTACAATGAGCAGTTCTTC.

This clone has only one observation. This chain uses TRBV2 with TRBJ1-1; 7 nucleotides line up with TRBD1. V shed 6 bases, J shed 5 bases, and the junction held 9 bases outside the gene matches. From germline, CDR1 is SNHLY and CDR2 FYNNEI. The CDR3 is made up of 14 amino acids. In DNA, the CDR3 is TGTGCCAGCAGGATGACAGGGAGAAGGACTGAAGCTTTCTTT. It translates to CASRMTGRRTEAFF.

The V gene is TRBV28, the J gene TRBJ2-3; the D is unclear. This CDR3 region has 16 residues. V shed 7 bases and J shed 0 bases, with 17 bases lying between them. Germline CDR1 MDHEN, CDR2 SYDVKM. The CDR3 is CASTGQRTPSTDTQYF. In DNA, the CDR3 is TGTGCCAGCACAGGTCAACGGACCCCCAGCACAGATACGCAGTATTTT. Based on the CDR3 plus reference TRBV28 and TRBJ2-3, the full variable domain is DVKVTQSSRYLVKRTGEKVFLECVQDMDHENMFWYRQDPGLGLRLIYFSYDVKMKEKGDIPEGYSVSREKKERFSLILESASTNQTSMYLCASTGQRTPSTDTQYFGPGTRLTVL.

This clone turned up a few times. V gene TRBV19 combines with J gene TRBJ1-1, with D perhaps TRBD1 (5 bases). With 6 bases removed from V and 4 bases from J, the gap between germline ends came to 15 bases. The CDR3 extends over 14 amino acids. Germline V gene sequence: CDR1 LNHDA, CDR2 SQIVND (reference sequence). CDR3: CASSPLGVGTEAFF. Here the CDR3 DNA reads TGTGCCAGTAGCCCCCTGGGGGTCGGCACTGAAGCTTTCTTT.

The rearrangement links TRBV30 to TRBJ2-7, with 14 bases matching TRBD2. Germline CDR1 is GTSNPN and CDR2 is SVGIG (reference sequence). The CDR3 runs 15 residues. Germline trimming cut 3 bases from V and 3 bases from J; bases unmatched to any gene: 4. CDR3 protein: CAWRRTSGGIYEQYF. The CDR3 DNA reads TGTGCCTGGAGGAGGACTAGCGGGGGGATCTACGAGCAGTACTTC.

In nucleotides, the CDR3 is TGCGCCAGCAGCCTAAGAGGCGAAGGACAATATGGCTACACCTTC. It specifies CASSLRGEGQYGYTF. The rearrangement links TRBV4-1 to TRBJ1-2; D perhaps matches TRBD1 (5 bases). Trimming removed 4 bases at V and 5 bases at J, with 17 bases between. The CDR3 totals 15 residues. CDR1 is MGHRA, CDR2 YSYEKL, per germline.

The rearrangement joins TRBV4-1 to TRBJ2-5; D is unclear. Looked up from germline, CDR1 is MGHRA and CDR2 is YSYEKL. This CDR3 contains 15 residues. V was pared by 4 bases and J by 2 bases, with 14 bases between. CDR3 in amino acids: CASSPLYSQQETQYF. In DNA, the CDR3 is TGCGCCAGCAGCCCCTTATACAGCCAACAAGAGACCCAGTACTTC.

This clone appeared once. The chain has TRBV6-1 and TRBJ2-2, with D perhaps TRBD2 (6 bases). The CDR3 is 15 residues long. V lost 8 bases and J lost 1, with 14 bases in between. Germline lookup yields CDR1 MNHNS and CDR2 SASEGT. The CDR3 region is CASAGIAVNTGELFF. The CDR3 DNA follows: TGTGCCAGCGCCGGGATAGCGGTGAACACCGGGGAGCTGTTTTTT.

This chain uses TRBV6-6 with TRBJ2-6; D is undetermined. This CDR3 is 15 amino acids long. Germline values: CDR1 MNHNY, CDR2 SVGAGI (reference sequence). The ends were cut back, 2 bases at V and 3 bases at J, with 8 bases in the middle. CDR3: CASSYAQHGANVLTF. CDR3 nucleotides: TGTGCCAGCAGTTACGCACAGCATGGGGCCAACGTCCTGACTTTC.

The chain links TRBV9 to TRBJ1-2; tentatively, D is TRBD1 (6 bases). Germline CDR1 SGDLS, CDR2 YYNGEE. This CDR3 has 17 residues. The ends were cut back, 0 bases at V and 1 base at J, with 16 bases in the middle. The CDR3 sequence: CASSVAPRDMVNYGYTF. In DNA form, the CDR3 reads TGTGCCAGCAGCGTAGCCCCCCGGGACATGGTTAACTATGGCTACACCTTC.

The sample holds a few counts of this clone. The chain has TRBV30 and TRBJ1-2, with D unresolved. CDR3 length: 14 amino acids. CDR1 GTSNPN and CDR2 SVGIG come from the germline V gene (reference sequence). V lost 0 bases, J lost 4 bases, and 12 bases lay in between. The CDR3 DNA follows: TGTGCCTGGAGTGTACGAGGGCGGGGCTATGGCTACACCTTC. Its translation is CAWSVRGRGYGYTF.

This clone was found a few times. The chain employs TRBV4-2 and TRBJ2-1; D unresolved. This CDR3 has 14 residues. CDR1 is LGHNA, CDR2 YNFKEQ, per germline. Trimming shortened V by 0 bases and J by 5 bases, and 8 bases separated the two germline ends. CDR3 region: CASSQEAHHNEQFF. The CDR3 DNA sequence: TGTGCCAGCAGCCAAGAGGCCCATCACAATGAGCAGTTCTTC.

V gene TRBV4-1 combines with J gene TRBJ2-1, with 9 bases identical to TRBD1. The trim removed 3 bases at V and 10 bases at J, leaving 7 bases unmatched. The CDR3 has 14 residues. Germline CDR1 is MGHRA and CDR2 is YSYEKL. This CDR3 is CASSQGQGLGEQFF. The CDR3 coding sequence is TGCGCCAGCAGCCAGGGACAGGGATTGGGGGAGCAGTTCTTC.

This chain connects TRBV19 to TRBJ2-3; 9 bases agree with TRBD2. V dropped 3 bases and J dropped 2; count of bases not matched to a gene: 3. The CDR3 length is 15 residues. Germline CDR1 is LNHDA and CDR2 is SQIVND (reference sequence). The chain's CDR3 is CASSMGTSFTDTQYF. The CDR3 DNA follows: TGTGCCAGTAGTATGGGGACTAGCTTCACAGATACGCAGTATTTT. Combining the CDR3 with reference TRBV19 and TRBJ2-3 gives the whole variable domain DGGITQSPKYLFRKEGQNVTLSCEQNLNHDAMYWYRQDPGQGLRLIYYSQIVNDFQKGDIAEGYSVSREKKESFPLTVTSAQKNPTAFYLCASSMGTSFTDTQYFGPGTRLTVL.

This clone was counted only a few times. The genes are TRBV15 and TRBJ1-1, with TRBD1 matching 7 bases. V was pared by 6 bases and J by 5 bases, with 6 bases of the junction left unmatched. This CDR3 comprises 13 residues. The germline gives CDR1 LNHNV, CDR2 YYDKDF (reference sequence). The CDR3 region has the DNA TGTGCCACCAGGTCCAGGGGGGGGACTGAAGCTTTCTTT. Protein sequence: CATRSRGGTEAFF. Full variable domain (missing parts from reference TRBV15 and TRBJ1-1): DAMVIQNPRYQVTQFGKPVTLSCSQTLNHNVMYWYQQKSSQAPKLLFHYYDKDFNNEADTPDNFQSRRPNTSFCFLDIRSPGLGDTAMYLCATRSRGGTEAFFGQGTRLTVV.

About this clone: Other DNA sequences in the same sample also yield this CDR3. J is TRBJ2-3 and V is TRBV5-4, with 7 bases that match TRBD2. The germline CDR1 and CDR2 sequences are SGHNT and YYREEE (reference sequence). V was clipped by 6 bases and J by 7 bases; unmatched bases: 11. The CDR3 runs 14 residues. The CDR3 sequence: CASTPPTSKHTQYF. The DNA of the CDR3 is TGTGCCAGCACCCCACCGACTAGCAAGCATACGCAGTATTTT.

The gene calls are TRBV9 and TRBJ2-1; 7 positions match TRBD2. Trimming took 1 base from V and 7 from J; bases not matched to a gene: 8. This CDR3 has 15 residues. Germline V gives CDR1 SGDLS, CDR2 YYNGEE. The CDR3 here is CASSVRGSGRNEQFF. CDR3 DNA: TGTGCCAGCAGCGTACGCGGGAGCGGTAGGAATGAGCAGTTCTTC.

The V call is TRBV6-1, the J call TRBJ1-3; TRBD1 agrees at 7 bases. The V gene's germline CDR1 is MNHNS and CDR2 SASEGT. V gave up 8 bases and J gave up 1 base; unmatched junction bases: 8. The CDR3 is 15 residues long. The CDR3 DNA reads as TGTGCCAGCCGCACCGCAGGGGGGTCTGGAAACACCATATATTTT. Protein: CASRTAGGSGNTIYF.

V is TRBV6-5 and J is TRBJ2-7; no reliable D call. V gave up 2 bases and J gave up 11 bases, with 10 bases separating them. This CDR3 spans 11 amino acids. Germline lookup yields CDR1 MNHEY and CDR2 SVGAGI. CDR3 nucleotides: TGTGCCAGCAGTTACGGGTACAGCGAGTACTTC. Amino acid sequence: CASSYGYSEYF.

The chain couples TRBV15 to TRBJ2-5; 7 bases agree with TRBD1. The germline V gene encodes CDR1 LNHNV and CDR2 YYDKDF (reference sequence). The CDR3 sequence is 15 residues long. V was clipped by 0 bases and J by 4 bases; unmatched bases: 5. Written as DNA, the CDR3 is TGTGCCACCAGCAGAGAAAGACAGGGAAGAGAGACCCAGTACTTC. This translates into CATSRERQGRETQYF.

The rearrangement links TRBV13 to TRBJ2-2; 13 nucleotides agree with TRBD2. The trim removed 8 bases at V and 2 bases at J, leaving 8 bases unmatched. This CDR3 region has 17 residues. The germline V gene has CDR1 PRHDT and CDR2 FYEKMQ (reference sequence). CDR3 DNA: TGTGCCAGCCTGAGGACTAGCGGGGGCTTCAACACCGGGGAGCTGTTTTTT. Amino acid sequence: CASLRTSGGFNTGELFF.

Many counts were recorded for this clone. The CDR3 DNA reads TGTGCCAGCAGCTTAGCCCGTGGAAACACCATATATTTT. Protein sequence: CASSLARGNTIYF. The chain links TRBV7-9 to TRBJ1-3; no clear D gene. The V and J ends lost 0 bases and 3 bases respectively, with 3 bases between them. This CDR3 spans 13 amino acids. Germline lookup yields CDR1 SEHNR and CDR2 FQNEAQ (reference sequence).

The chain recombines TRBV20-1 with TRBJ1-1; D is unresolved. The CDR3 contains 11 residues. With 0 bases removed from V and 7 bases from J, the gap between germline ends came to 6 bases. Germline assignment: CDR1 DFQATT and CDR2 SNEGSKA (reference sequence). Here the CDR3 DNA reads TGCAGTGCTAGAGACAGAGATGAAGCTTTCTTT. Protein product: CSARDRDEAFF.

The chain carries TRBV6-1 and TRBJ1-3; D unclear. Germline CDR1 reads MNHNS; CDR2 reads SASEGT. CDR3 length: 12 residues. The germline V and J ends were trimmed by 5 bases and 4 bases, with 6 bases remaining between them. Here the CDR3 DNA reads TGTGCCAGCAGTCTCTTGGGAAACACCATATATTTT. This sequence encodes CASSLLGNTIYF.

This clone occurred many times. The V call is TRBV6-6, the J call TRBJ2-1; D may be TRBD1 (5 bases). This CDR3 has 16 amino acids. Germline V CDR1 and CDR2: MNHNY, SVGAGI (reference sequence). Trimming stripped 0 bases from V and 7 bases from J, with 16 bases between. CDR3 sequence (DNA): TGTGCCAGCAGTTACTCGACAGACTCTTCCTTTAATGAGCAGTTCTTC. Encoded protein: CASSYSTDSSFNEQFF.

The rearrangement uses TRBV6-6 and TRBJ2-7, with D possibly TRBD1 on 6 matching bases. Germline V gene data show CDR1 as MNHNY and CDR2 as SVGAGI (reference sequence). The CDR3 covers 12 residues. Deletions cut 5 bases from V and 4 bases from J, with 9 bases between. The CDR3 nucleotides are TGTGCCAGCAGTCGCACAGGGTACGAGCAGTACTTC. It codes for CASSRTGYEQYF.

The CDR3 region is CASSTVNQPQHF. The CDR3 region has the DNA TGTGCCAGCAGCACCGTAAATCAGCCCCAGCATTTT. The chain has TRBV7-2 and TRBJ1-5; D is undetermined. This CDR3 comprises 12 residues. Between the trimmed V and J ends, which lost 5 bases and 4 bases, there was a span of 6 bases. In germline, CDR1 is SGHTA, CDR2 FQGNSA. The full variable domain, with the rest looked up from reference TRBV7-2 and TRBJ1-5, is GAGVSQSPSNKVTEKGKDVELRCDPISGHTALYWYRQSLGQGLEFLIYFQGNSAPDKSGLPSDRFSAERTGGSVSTLTIQRTQQEDSAVYLCASSTVNQPQHFGDGTRLSIL.

In its sample, this clone was seen once. This chain links TRBV5-4 with TRBJ2-2; D ambiguous. V was clipped by 4 bases and J by 2 bases, with 0 bases between them. The CDR3 consists of 11 residues. Germline CDR1 and CDR2: SGHNT and YYREEE (reference sequence). This CDR3 is CASSNTGELFF. The DNA of the CDR3 is TGTGCCAGCAGCAACACCGGGGAGCTGTTTTTT.

The rearrangement joins TRBV15 to TRBJ1-4; 9 bases agree with TRBD1. This CDR3 comprises 16 residues. CDR1 LNHNV and CDR2 YYDKDF come from the germline V gene (reference sequence). Germline trimming cut 0 bases from V and 8 bases from J; bases unmatched to any gene: 7. The CDR3 loop is CATSRDAGTGNEKLFF. CDR3 nucleotides: TGTGCCACCAGCAGAGATGCCGGGACAGGGAACGAAAAACTGTTTTTT.